What follows is one TCR beta chain and its context. Its antigen remains unidentified. These data belong to a study of beta chain features in type 1 diabetes. Expressed TCRB transcripts were sequenced because the isolated RNA had all been reverse transcribed beforehand. TCRdb's table, derived via immunoSEQ multiplex PCR, lists solely in-frame clones and lacks some. The data show 300,000 to 400,000 clones, around an eighth seen once. Per the germline V gene, CDR1 is SGHNT and CDR2 is YYREEE (reference sequence). The V gene end was trimmed by 1 base and the J gene end by 4 bases; junction bases not matched to a gene: 1. This CDR3 has 13 amino acids. Whole-study results and caveats: Among patients with Type 1 diabetes, TCRB CDR3s were moderately but significantly shorter in every one of the four CD4+ subsets. Equally in patients and controls, PCR might preferentially amplify shorter templates.

The material sequenced was naive CD4+ T cells from blood. This chain uses TRBV5-4 with TRBJ2-5, with TRBD2 matching over 7 bases. The receptor's source is a man aged 18 to 30 in good health. The CDR3 spells CASSLPGGETQYF. CDR3 sequence (DNA): TGTGCCAGCAGCTTGCCGGGGGGAGAGACCCAGTACTTC.